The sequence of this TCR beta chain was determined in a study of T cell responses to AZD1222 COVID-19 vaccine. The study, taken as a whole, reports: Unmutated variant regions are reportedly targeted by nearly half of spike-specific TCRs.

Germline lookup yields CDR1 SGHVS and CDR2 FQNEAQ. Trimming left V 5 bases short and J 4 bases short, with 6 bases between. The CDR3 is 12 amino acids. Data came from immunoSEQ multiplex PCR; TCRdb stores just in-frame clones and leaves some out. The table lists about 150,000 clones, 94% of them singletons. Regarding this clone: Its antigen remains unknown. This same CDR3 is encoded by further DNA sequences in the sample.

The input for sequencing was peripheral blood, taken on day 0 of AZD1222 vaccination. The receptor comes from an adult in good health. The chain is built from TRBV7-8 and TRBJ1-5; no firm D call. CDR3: CASSPQNQPQHF. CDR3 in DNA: TGTGCCAGCAGCCCCCAGAATCAGCCCCAGCATTTT.